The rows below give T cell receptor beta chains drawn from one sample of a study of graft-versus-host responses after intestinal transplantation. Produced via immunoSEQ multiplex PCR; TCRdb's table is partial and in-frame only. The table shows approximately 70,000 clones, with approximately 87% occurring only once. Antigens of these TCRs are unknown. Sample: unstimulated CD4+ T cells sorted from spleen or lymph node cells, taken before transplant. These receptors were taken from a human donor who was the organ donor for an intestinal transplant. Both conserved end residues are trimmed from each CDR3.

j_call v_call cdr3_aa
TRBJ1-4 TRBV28 ASSAPGRANEKLF
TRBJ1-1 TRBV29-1 SVVSDRGFPTEAF
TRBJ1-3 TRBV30 AWSANRGGNTIY
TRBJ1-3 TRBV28 ASSQQGNTIY
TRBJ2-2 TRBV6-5 ASSYMRGGTGELF
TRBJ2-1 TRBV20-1 SATEQGMQF
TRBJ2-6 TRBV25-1 ASSEGRSSGANVLT
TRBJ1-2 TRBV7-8 ASSFNSLPYGYT
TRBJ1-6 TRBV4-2 ASSQDLRNSPLH
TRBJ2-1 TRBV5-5 ASSLTSGANNEQF
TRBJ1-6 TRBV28 ASSPPGGYSYNSPLH
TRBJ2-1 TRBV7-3 ASSKEVAGREF
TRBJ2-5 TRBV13 ASRWGDAETQY
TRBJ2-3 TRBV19 ASRTSGADTQY
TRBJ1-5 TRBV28 ASSPAGVSSNQPQH
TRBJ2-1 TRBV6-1 ASGTNYNEQF
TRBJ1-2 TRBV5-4 ASSQAANRLDGYT
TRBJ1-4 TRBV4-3 ASSQASGRGSEKLF
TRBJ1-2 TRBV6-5 ASRLVTGTYGYT
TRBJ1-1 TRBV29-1 SAHLTGGAGGAF
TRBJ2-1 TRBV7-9 ASSFRQGSYNEQF
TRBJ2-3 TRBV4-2 ASSLLAGGLRTDTQY
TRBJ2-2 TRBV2 ASSDRDRYTGELF
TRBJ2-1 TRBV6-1 ASNRDRLSRNEQF
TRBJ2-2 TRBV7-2 ASSKDWDTAGELF
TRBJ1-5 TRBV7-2 ASSPEGQGGQPQH
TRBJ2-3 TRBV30 AWSASSGPSTDTQY
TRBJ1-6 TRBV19 ASSAGEWDTSYNSPLH
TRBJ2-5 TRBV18 ASSGGEETQY
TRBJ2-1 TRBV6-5 ASSYRTANEQF
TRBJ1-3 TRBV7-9 ASSLAGTANTIY
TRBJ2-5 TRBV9 ASSVGGGAETQY
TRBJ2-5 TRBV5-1 ASSYGTSGQETQY
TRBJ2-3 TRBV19 ASSIGGLAITDTQY
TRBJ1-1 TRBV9 ASSANPGGTEAF
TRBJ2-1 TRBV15 ATSIQGQGADEQF
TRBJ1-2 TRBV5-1 ASSLGSQGARTYGYT
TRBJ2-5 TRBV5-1 ASSLEASGEGTQY
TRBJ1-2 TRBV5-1 ASRVGGNYGYT
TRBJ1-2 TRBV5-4 ASSPEQGSYGYT
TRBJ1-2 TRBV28 ASSLRPGNGYT
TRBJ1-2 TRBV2 ASSEMYAARNYGYT
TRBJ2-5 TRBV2 ASSPTGTETQY
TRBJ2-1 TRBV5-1 ASSLTPTVGAYNEQF
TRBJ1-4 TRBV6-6 ASSYGGARKKLF
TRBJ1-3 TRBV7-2 ASSRQTGNTIY
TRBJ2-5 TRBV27 ASSLTQETQY
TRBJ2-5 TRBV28 ASSLTSGGARETQY
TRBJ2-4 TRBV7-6 ASSLGTSGDIQY
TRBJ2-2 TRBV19 ASSILGSYPGELF
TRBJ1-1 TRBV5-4 ASSFNRGGTEAF
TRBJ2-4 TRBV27 ASSHGQGAKNIQY
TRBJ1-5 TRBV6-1 ASSESGYNQPQH
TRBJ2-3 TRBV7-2 ASSLASAVPDTQY
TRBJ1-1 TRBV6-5 ASSWAGQMNTEAF
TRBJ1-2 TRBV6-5 ASNHQGASNYGYT
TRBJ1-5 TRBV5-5 ASSGTFFSPQH
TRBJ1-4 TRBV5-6 ASRQQGEATNEKLF
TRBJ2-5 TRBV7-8 ASSLPQGLRGGETQY
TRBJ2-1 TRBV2 ASSSGQGFSNEQF